This entry describes one T cell receptor (beta chain). The data were obtained in a study of patients and donors after allogeneic stem cell transplantation. Per the germline V gene, CDR1 is LNHNV and CDR2 is YYDKDF (reference sequence). This CDR3 is 13 amino acids long. Trimming took off 6 bases at V and 4 bases at J, with 12 bases between the two ends. MiXCR, run by TCRdb on the RT-PCR reads, gives a single entry per CDR3 protein. The top ten clones hold 5% to 6.5% of a sample with about a million distinct CDR3 sequences, 18% of them seen once. Material for sequencing was blood, either unsorted or a sorted T cell fraction (not recorded which). This sequence was found in a human donor who was either an allogeneic HSCT recipient or a stem cell or donor lymphocyte infusion donor (not recorded which). It is not recorded whose cells these are; they may come from a transplant donor. The chain uses TRBV15 and TRBJ1-1, with D possibly matching TRBD1 (5 bases). CDR3 bases: TGTGCCACCAGGCAGGGAGGAGGCACTGAAGCTTTCTTT. Translated: CATRQGGGTEAFF.